These T cell receptor beta chains were read from a single sample in a study of blood T cell repertoires in COVID-19. Clones were sequenced by immunoSEQ multiplex PCR, and TCRdb holds only the in-frame ones, with some missing. The table includes 140,000 or so clones, 60% to 85% detected once. The material sequenced was peripheral blood. The receptors shown here come from a man aged 50 or older with acute or convalescent COVID-19. The CDR3 runs from the conserved cysteine through the conserved F or W. A D gene is named only where the DNA matches it firmly. Size is stated for part of the rows, as once, few or many counts, or as a class when the clone is expanded.

TRBV19	-	TRBD1	TRBJ1-5	CASTFGQGSQPQHF	TGTGCCAGTACCTTCGGACAGGGGAGTCAGCCCCAGCATTTT
TRBV7-2	-	TRBD1	TRBJ1-5	CASSFGTGRNQPQHF	TGTGCCAGCAGCTTTGGGACAGGGCGCAATCAGCCCCAGCATTTT
TRBV10-2	-	TRBD2	TRBJ2-5	CASSESSGVLQETQYF	TGCGCCAGCAGTGAGTCTAGCGGGGTTCTTCAAGAGACCCAGTACTTC
TRBV6-5	once	TRBD1	TRBJ1-6	CASTGGQGMNSPLHF	TGTGCCAGCACTGGAGGACAGGGGATGAATTCACCCCTCCACTTT
TRBV18	once	-	TRBJ1-1	CASSPLSITGGLLSGTEAFF	TGTGCCAGCTCACCACTTAGTATTACGGGAGGGCTACTGTCGGGCACTGAAGCTTTCTTT
TRBV6-5	-	-	TRBJ2-2	CASSPRRYTGELFF	TGTGCCAGCAGCCCCCGCAGATACACCGGGGAGCTGTTTTTT
TRBV30	-	-	TRBJ1-1	CAWMGWGGEAFF	TGTGCCTGGATGGGCTGGGGCGGTGAAGCTTTCTTT
TRBV3-1/TRBV3-2	-	TRBD2	TRBJ2-3	CASSRGLAITDTQYF	TGTGCCAGCAGCCGTGGACTAGCTATCACAGATACGCAGTATTTT
TRBV6-5	-	TRBD1	TRBJ1-3	CASSWDRTPGNTIYF	TGTGCCAGCAGTTGGGACAGGACGCCTGGAAACACCATATATTTT
TRBV15	-	-	TRBJ1-1	CATSRGLVAEAFF	TGTGCCACCAGCAGAGGGCTGGTGGCTGAAGCTTTCTTT
TRBV6-5	-	TRBD1	TRBJ1-1	CASRRQGATEAFF	TGTGCCAGCAGGAGACAGGGGGCCACTGAAGCTTTCTTT
TRBV2	-	-	TRBJ1-3	CASMAGGTIYF	TGTGCCAGCATGGCCGGGGGCACCATATATTTT
TRBV27	-	TRBD1	TRBJ1-1	CASSLSWDRDRVSEAFF	TGTGCCAGCAGTTTATCCTGGGACAGGGATAGGGTATCTGAAGCTTTCTTT
TRBV12-3/TRBV12-4	-	TRBD1	TRBJ1-4	CASQGAEEKLFF	TGTGCCAGCCAGGGGGCGGAGGAAAAACTGTTTTTT
TRBV6-5	-	TRBD1	TRBJ2-5	CASSYGGTGMGTQYF	TGTGCCAGCAGTTACGGGGGGACAGGAATGGGGACCCAGTACTTC
TRBV20-1	-	TRBD2	TRBJ2-5	CSASLGLAGKQETQYF	TGCAGTGCTAGTCTGGGACTAGCGGGTAAACAAGAGACCCAGTACTTC
TRBV21-1	once	-	TRBJ2-2	CASSKCNVSTWAPANTGELFF	TGTGCCAGCAGCAAATGTAATGTGAGCACTTGGGCCCCCGCGAACACCGGGGAGCTGTTTTTT
TRBV5-1	once	-	TRBJ2-7	CASSLAGNPEQYF	TGCGCCAGCAGCTTGGCGGGAAACCCTGAGCAGTACTTC
TRBV5-1	once	TRBD2	TRBJ2-1	CASSLVGTSGYNEQFF	TGCGCCAGCAGCTTAGTCGGGACTAGCGGGTACAATGAGCAGTTCTTC
TRBV5-1	-	TRBD1	TRBJ2-2	CASSIGQGDTGELFF	TGCGCCAGCAGCATCGGACAGGGGGACACCGGGGAGCTGTTTTTT
TRBV19	-	TRBD2	TRBJ2-2	CATTQRGGPGELFF	TGTGCCACCACCCAGCGGGGGGGCCCCGGGGAGCTGTTTTTT
TRBV7-6	once	-	TRBJ2-3	CASSLVGGDTQYF	TGTGCCAGCAGCTTAGTAGGCGGGGATACGCAGTATTTT
TRBV3-1/TRBV3-2	-	-	TRBJ2-5	CASSRIETARGETQYF	TGTGCCAGCAGCCGCATTGAAACGGCCCGCGGAGAGACCCAGTACTTC
TRBV2	-	-	TRBJ2-1	CASSEVGGSYNEQFF	TGTGCCAGCAGTGAGGTAGGGGGCTCCTACAATGAGCAGTTCTTC
TRBV1	-	-	TRBJ2-1	CTSSQRGDRLYNEQFF	TGCACCAGCAGCCAAAGGGGGGACAGACTCTACAATGAGCAGTTCTTC
TRBV6-6	-	TRBD1	TRBJ2-2	CASSQIISGTGGTGELFF	TGTGCCAGCAGTCAGATTATTTCCGGGACAGGGGGCACCGGGGAGCTGTTTTTT
TRBV12-3/TRBV12-4	-	-	TRBJ2-5	CASSFRGGETQYF	TGTGCCAGCAGCTTCCGAGGGGGAGAGACCCAGTACTTC
TRBV30	-	-	TRBJ2-7	CAWSVGGQGEQYF	TGTGCCTGGAGTGTAGGGGGACAAGGGGAACAGTACTTC
TRBV2	few	-	TRBJ2-2	CASNRLNTGELFF	TGTGCCAGCAACCGGTTGAACACCGGGGAGCTGTTTTTT
TRBV20-1	-	TRBD2	TRBJ2-2	CSASVPGLAGADTGELFF	TGCAGTGCTAGTGTCCCGGGACTAGCGGGGGCGGACACCGGGGAGCTGTTTTTT
TRBV30	-	-	TRBJ1-1	CAWSPGGKVKNTEAFF	TGTGCCTGGAGTCCCGGGGGGAAGGTCAAGAACACTGAAGCTTTCTTT
TRBV4-1	-	-	TRBJ2-5	CASSQPGQETQYF	TGCGCCAGCAGCCAACCGGGCCAAGAGACCCAGTACTTC
TRBV15	-	-	TRBJ1-5	CATSRDQNNQPQHF	TGTGCCACCAGCAGAGATCAAAACAATCAGCCCCAGCATTTT
TRBV20-1	-	-	TRBJ2-3	CSAIVGDTQYF	TGCAGTGCAATAGTTGGAGATACGCAGTATTTT
TRBV6-1	-	-	TRBJ1-2	CASSESRGRNYGYTF	TGTGCCAGCAGTGAAAGCAGGGGACGTAACTATGGCTACACCTTC
TRBV30	-	-	TRBJ2-1	CAWGEGGSEQFF	TGTGCCTGGGGGGAGGGGGGTAGTGAGCAGTTCTTC
TRBV9	-	TRBD1	TRBJ1-4	CASSTTTGGEKLFF	TGTGCCAGCAGCACCACGACAGGGGGGGAAAAACTGTTTTTT
TRBV6-5	-	-	TRBJ2-2	CASSYSRPTGELFF	TGTGCCAGCAGTTACTCGCGTCCCACCGGGGAGCTGTTTTTT
TRBV29-1	-	-	TRBJ1-1	CSADKNTEAFF	TGCAGCGCGGACAAAAACACTGAAGCTTTCTTT
TRBV18	few	TRBD1	TRBJ1-2	CASSPKSTTGIRGYTF	TGTGCCAGCTCACCAAAGTCGACGACAGGGATAAGAGGCTACACCTTC
TRBV4-1	-	TRBD2	TRBJ2-5	CASSPGLAGAQETQYF	TGCGCCAGCAGCCCCGGACTAGCGGGGGCCCAAGAGACCCAGTACTTC
TRBV19	-	-	TRBJ1-4	CASSPPGREGVSEKLFF	TGTGCCAGTAGCCCCCCGGGTCGCGAAGGGGTTAGTGAAAAACTGTTTTTT